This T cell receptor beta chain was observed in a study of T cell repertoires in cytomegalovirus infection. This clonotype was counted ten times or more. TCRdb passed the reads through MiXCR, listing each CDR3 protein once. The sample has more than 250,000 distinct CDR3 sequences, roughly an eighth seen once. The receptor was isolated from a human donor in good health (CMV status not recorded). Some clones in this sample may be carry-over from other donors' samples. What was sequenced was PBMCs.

CDR3 nucleotides: TGTGCCAGCGTCCGGCGCTCGCGCGCAGATACGCAGTATTTT. As protein: CASVRRSRADTQYF. V gene TRBV28 combines with J gene TRBJ2-3; D remains unclear. Between the trimmed V and J ends, which lost 8 bases and 4 bases, there was a span of 16 bases. The CDR3 consists of 14 residues. Germline V gene lookup returns CDR1 MDHEN and CDR2 SYDVKM.